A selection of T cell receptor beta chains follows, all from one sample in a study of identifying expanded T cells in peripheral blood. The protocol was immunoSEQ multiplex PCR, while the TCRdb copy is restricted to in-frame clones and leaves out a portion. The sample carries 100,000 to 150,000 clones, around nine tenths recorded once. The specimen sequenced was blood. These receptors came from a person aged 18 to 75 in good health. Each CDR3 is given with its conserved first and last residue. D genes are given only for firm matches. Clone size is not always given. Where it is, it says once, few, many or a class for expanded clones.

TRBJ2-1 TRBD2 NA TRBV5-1 CASSTGLAGYNEQFF TGCGCCAGCAGCACCGGACTAGCGGGGTACAATGAGCAGTTCTTC
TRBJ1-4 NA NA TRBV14 CASSQDPGEFEKLFF TGTGCCAGCAGCCAAGATCCGGGGGAATTTGAAAAACTGTTTTTT
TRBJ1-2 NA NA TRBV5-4 CASSLVGAGDNYGYTF TGTGCCAGCAGCTTGGTGGGGGCAGGGGATAACTATGGCTACACCTTC
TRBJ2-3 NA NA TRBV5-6 CASSLSSRTDTQYF TGTGCCAGCAGCCTTAGTAGCCGCACAGATACGCAGTATTTT
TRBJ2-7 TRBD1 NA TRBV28 CASSGRTGLREQYF TGTGCCAGCAGTGGGAGGACAGGGTTGCGCGAGCAGTACTTC
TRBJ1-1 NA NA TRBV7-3 CASSLMRNTEAFF TGTGCCAGCAGCCTAATGCGCAACACTGAAGCTTTCTTT
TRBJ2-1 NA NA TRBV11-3 CASSSIALRDEQFF TGTGCCAGCAGCTCCATAGCGCTCCGGGATGAGCAGTTCTTC
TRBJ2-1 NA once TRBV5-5 CASSLGNNEQFF TGTGCCAGCAGCTTGGGGAACAATGAGCAGTTCTTC
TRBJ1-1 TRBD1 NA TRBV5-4 CASSVGQGVLHTEAFF TGTGCCAGCTCCGTCGGACAGGGGGTTTTGCACACTGAAGCTTTCTTT
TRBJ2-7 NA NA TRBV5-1 CASSSPQVSDEQYF TGCGCCAGCAGCTCCCCCCAAGTATCTGACGAGCAGTACTTC
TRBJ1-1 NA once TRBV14 CASSQDPSVANTEAFF TGTGCCAGCAGCCAAGATCCAAGTGTCGCGAACACTGAAGCTTTCTTT
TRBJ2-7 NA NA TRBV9 CASSVDQGRYEQYF TGTGCCAGCAGCGTAGATCAGGGACGCTACGAGCAGTACTTC
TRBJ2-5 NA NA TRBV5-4 CASSRREHPYQETQYF TGTGCCAGCAGCCGCCGGGAGCACCCGTACCAAGAGACCCAGTACTTC